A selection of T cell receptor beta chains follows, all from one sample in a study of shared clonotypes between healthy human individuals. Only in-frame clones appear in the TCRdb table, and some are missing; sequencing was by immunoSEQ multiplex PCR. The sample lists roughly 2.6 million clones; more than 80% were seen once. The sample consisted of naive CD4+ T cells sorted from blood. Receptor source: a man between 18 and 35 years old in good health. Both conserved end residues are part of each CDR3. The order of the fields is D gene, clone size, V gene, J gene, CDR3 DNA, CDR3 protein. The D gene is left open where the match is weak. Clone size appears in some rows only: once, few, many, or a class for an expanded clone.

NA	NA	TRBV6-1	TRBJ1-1	TGTGCCAGCAGTGAAGCCTTGCCGCGGGGCACTGAAGCTTTCTTT	CASSEALPRGTEAFF
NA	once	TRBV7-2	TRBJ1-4	TGTGCCAGCAGCCTCATATTTCCGGGGTTGGAGGAAAAACTGTTTTTT	CASSLIFPGLEEKLFF
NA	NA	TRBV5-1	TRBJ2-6	TGCGCCAGCTACGACAGCCGTAGCTCTGGGGCCAACGTCCTGACTTTC	CASYDSRSSGANVLTF
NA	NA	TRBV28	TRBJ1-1	TGTGCCAGCAGTGGCGGGGGGTTCACTGAAGCTTTCTTT	CASSGGGFTEAFF
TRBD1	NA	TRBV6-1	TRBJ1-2	TGTGCCAGCAGTGAAGGGAGGACAGGGGAAAGTGGCTACACCTTC	CASSEGRTGESGYTF
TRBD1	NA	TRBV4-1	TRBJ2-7	TGCGCCAGCTCCACGTTGACAGGGGGGCTAAACGAGCAGTACTTC	CASSTLTGGLNEQYF
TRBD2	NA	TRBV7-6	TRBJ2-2	TGTGCCAGCAGCTCTTGGACTAGCGGGAGGCCCGGGGAGCTGTTTTTT	CASSSWTSGRPGELFF
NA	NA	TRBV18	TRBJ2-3	TGTGCCAGCTCACCACGTCAAGAGTTAGATACGCAGTATTTT	CASSPRQELDTQYF
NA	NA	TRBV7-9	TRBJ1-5	TGTGCCAGCAGTCATCAGATTAGCAATCAGCCCCAGCATTTT	CASSHQISNQPQHF
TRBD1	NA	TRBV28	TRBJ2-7	TGTGCCAGCCTTGCCGGACAGGGGAAGGTCCACGAGCAGTACTTC	CASLAGQGKVHEQYF
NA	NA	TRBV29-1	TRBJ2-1	TGCAGCGTTGAAGTATTGGGGGATGAGCAGTTCTTC	CSVEVLGDEQFF
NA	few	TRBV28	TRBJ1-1	TGTGCCAGCAGTTCTGCTCTAGGCAGGGCGAACACTGAAGCTTTCTTT	CASSSALGRANTEAFF
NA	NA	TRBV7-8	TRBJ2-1	TGTGCCAGCAGCTTAGAGGGCTCCTACAATGAGCAGTTCTTC	CASSLEGSYNEQFF
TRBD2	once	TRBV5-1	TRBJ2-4	TGCGCCAGCAGCTCGTTGGCTAGCGGGGGGCGGCAGTACTTC	CASSSLASGGRQYF
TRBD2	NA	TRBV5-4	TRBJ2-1	TGTGCCAGCAGCCTCACTAGCGGGATAATCGGTGAGCAGTTCTTC	CASSLTSGIIGEQFF
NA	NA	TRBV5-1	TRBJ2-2	TGCGCCAGCAGCTTATTAACGAACACCGGGGAGCTGTTTTTT	CASSLLTNTGELFF
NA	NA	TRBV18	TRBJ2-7	TGTGCCAGCTCACCCCCAGGGACCGACGAGCAGTACTTC	CASSPPGTDEQYF
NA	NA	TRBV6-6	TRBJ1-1	TGTGCCACAGAGTCCGACACTGAAGCTTTCTTT	CATESDTEAFF
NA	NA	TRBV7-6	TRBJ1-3	TGTGCCAGCAGCTCCACGACCTGGGGTATGCATTTT	CASSSTTWGMHF
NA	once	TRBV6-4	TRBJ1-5	TGTGCCAGCAGGAATTCAGGGAGCCGCAATCAGCCCCAGCATTTT	CASRNSGSRNQPQHF
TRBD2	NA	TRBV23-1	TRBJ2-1	TGCGCCAGCAGTCCCGTGGGAGGGCATGAGCAGTTCTTC	CASSPVGGHEQFF
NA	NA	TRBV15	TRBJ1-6	TGTGCCACCAGCAGGGCAGATTCACCCCTCCACTTT	CATSRADSPLHF
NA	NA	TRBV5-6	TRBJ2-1	TGTGCCAGCAGCTTGCTCGGTAGCGGTTACAATGAGCAGTTCTTC	CASSLLGSGYNEQFF
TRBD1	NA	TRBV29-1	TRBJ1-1	TGCAGCCTCCACCCCAGGGGGACTGCGCAAGCTTTCTTT	CSLHPRGTAQAFF
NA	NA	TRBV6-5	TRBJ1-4	TGTGCCAGCAGTCGGGGGCCTAATGAAAAACTGTTTTTT	CASSRGPNEKLFF
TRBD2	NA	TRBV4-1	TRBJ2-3	TGCGCCAGCAGCCACGGGACTAGCGGGAGTTTGGGCACAGATACGCAGTATTTT	CASSHGTSGSLGTDTQYF
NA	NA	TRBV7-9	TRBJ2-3	TGTGCCAGCAGCCAAGTAGATACGCAGTATTTT	CASSQVDTQYF
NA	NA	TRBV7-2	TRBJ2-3	TGTGCCAGCAGCTTAGTCGCGATGCAGTATTTT	CASSLVAMQYF
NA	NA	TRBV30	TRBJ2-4	TGTGCCTGGGGAGGGGACAGCAAAAACATTCAGTACTTC	CAWGGDSKNIQYF
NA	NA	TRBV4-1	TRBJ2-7	TGCGCCAGCAGCCCCCGGGACTTCTACGAGCAGTACTTC	CASSPRDFYEQYF
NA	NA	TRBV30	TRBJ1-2	TGTGCCTGGAGTATCGGGGCAGCAGGGAGCTACACCTTC	CAWSIGAAGSYTF
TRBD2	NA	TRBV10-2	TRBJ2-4	TGCGCCAGCAGTGAAGCGGGAGATTCTAACATTCAGTACTTC	CASSEAGDSNIQYF
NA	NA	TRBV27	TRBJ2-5	TGTGCCAGCAGTTATGCTTCCGGGCATAGCGCGCAAGAGACCCAGTACTTC	CASSYASGHSAQETQYF
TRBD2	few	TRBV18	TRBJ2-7	TGTGCCAGCTCACCGACTAGCGGGAGTTCCTACGAGCAGTACTTC	CASSPTSGSSYEQYF
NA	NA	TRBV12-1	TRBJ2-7	TGTGCCAGCAGCACCCGGGACAGGGAACGTCTTGGCAGCGGCCGGGAGTACGAGCAGTACTTC	CASSTRDRERLGSGREYEQYF
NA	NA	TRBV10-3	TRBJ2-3	TGTGCCATCAGGTCCGGGGTAACTAGCACAGATACGCAGTATTTT	CAIRSGVTSTDTQYF
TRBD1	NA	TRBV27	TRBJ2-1	TGTGCCAGCAGGCCGAAGGGGGCCAACAATGAGCAGTTCTTC	CASRPKGANNEQFF
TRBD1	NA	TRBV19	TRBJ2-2	TGTGCCAGTAGCCCGACAGGGACAGATATGAACACCGGGGAGCTGTTTTTT	CASSPTGTDMNTGELFF
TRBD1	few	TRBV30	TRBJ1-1	TGTGCCTGGAGTGTACCCCTTGGGACAGGGGGCAAATCTCGTGAAGCTTTCTTT	CAWSVPLGTGGKSREAFF
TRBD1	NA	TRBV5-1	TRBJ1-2	TGCGCCAGCAGCTTGGGACAGGGAACTGGCTACACCTTC	CASSLGQGTGYTF
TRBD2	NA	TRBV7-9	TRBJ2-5	TGTGCCAGCAGACCACTAGCGGGGGCGACGCGGGAGACCCAGTACTTC	CASRPLAGATRETQYF
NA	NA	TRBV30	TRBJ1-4	TGTGCCTGGAGCCATCCAGGAATAGCTAATGAAAAACTGTTTTTT	CAWSHPGIANEKLFF
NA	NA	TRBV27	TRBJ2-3	TGTGCCAGCACCCTTGGGTCCAGGGGAGTAGATACGCAGTATTTT	CASTLGSRGVDTQYF
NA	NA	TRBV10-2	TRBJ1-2	TGCGCCAGCAGTGGCAATAGAGGGGTTAGCGATGGCTACACCTTC	CASSGNRGVSDGYTF
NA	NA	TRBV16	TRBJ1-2	TGTGCCAGCAGCCTTCTGGGCGGCTATGGCTACACCTTC	CASSLLGGYGYTF
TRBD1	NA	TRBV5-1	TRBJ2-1	TGCGCCAGCAGCCCGGGACAGGCCCTCTCCTACAATGAGCAGTTCTTC	CASSPGQALSYNEQFF
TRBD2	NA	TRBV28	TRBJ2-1	TGTGCCAGCAGCCCGGGACTAGCGGGAAATGAGCAGTTCTTC	CASSPGLAGNEQFF
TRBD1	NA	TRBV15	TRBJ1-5	TGTGCCACCGGGTCCCAGGGGGGTAGCAATCAGCCCCAGCATTTT	CATGSQGGSNQPQHF
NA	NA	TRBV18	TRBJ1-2	TGTGCCAGCTCACCACCAGGAGCTCCAAGCTATGGCTACACCTTC	CASSPPGAPSYGYTF
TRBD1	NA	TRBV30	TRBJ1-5	TGTGCCTGGAGTAGGGACAGAGCCCTCCCATATAGCAATCAGCCCCAGCATTTT	CAWSRDRALPYSNQPQHF
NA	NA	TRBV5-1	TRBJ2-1	TGCGCCAGCAGCCCACCGGGACCCCACGGGAATGAGCAGTTCTTC	CASSPPGPHGNEQFF
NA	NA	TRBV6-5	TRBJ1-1	TGTGCCAGCAGTTACGCGGTTCCGATGAACACTGAAGCTTTCTTT	CASSYAVPMNTEAFF
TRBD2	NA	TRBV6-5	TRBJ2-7	TGTGCCAGCAGTTCGGGGGGGGAGTTTTCCTACGAGCAGTACTTC	CASSSGGEFSYEQYF
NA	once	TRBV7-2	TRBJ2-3	TGTGCCAGCAGCCGACTTAGCGGAAGCAGCACAGATACGCAGTATTTT	CASSRLSGSSTDTQYF
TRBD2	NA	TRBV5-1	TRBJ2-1	TGCGCCAGCAGGCTTTTAGCGGGGGGGTCATCTGAGCAGTTCTTC	CASRLLAGGSSEQFF
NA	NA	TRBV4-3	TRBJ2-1	TGCGCCAGCAGCCAAGATCAATATAGGTTCTTC	CASSQDQYRFF
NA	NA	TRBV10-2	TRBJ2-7	TGCGCCAGCAGTAACAGGGCCTACGAGCAGTACTTC	CASSNRAYEQYF
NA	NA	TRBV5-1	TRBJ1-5	TGCGCCAGCAGCTTGGGGTCAGTTTATAGCAATCAGCCCCAGCATTTT	CASSLGSVYSNQPQHF
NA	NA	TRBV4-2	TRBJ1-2	TGTGCCAGCAGCCAAGATAGGGCGGGATACTACGGCTACACCTTC	CASSQDRAGYYGYTF